What follows describes a single T cell receptor (beta chain). Its antigen is as yet unknown. The record originates from a study of cytomegalovirus exposure and HLA in healthy donors. Study-wide context: Previous work identified roughly 120 million unique TCR beta sequences from around 170 million T cells.

The CDR3 extends over 15 amino acids. Germline values: CDR1 MNHNS, CDR2 SASEGT. V was cut by 8 bases and J by 0 bases, with 16 bases left in between. In the PCR, 60 Vbeta and 13 Jbeta primers were used. This table comes from immunoSEQ multiplex PCR, and its TCRdb copy is limited to in-frame clones, with some not included. Of under 150,000 clones in the sample, almost 80% were seen once. Findings and limits, study-wide: The study flagged some 170 TCR beta chains as cytomegalovirus-associated.

The V and J genes are TRBV6-1 and TRBJ1-1, with D maybe TRBD1 (6 bases). This sequence was found in a woman aged 25 to 45 in good health and CMV-seronegative. The sequenced material came from PBMCs. CDR3 sequence reads: CASGQLLGMNTEAFF. Written as DNA, the CDR3 is TGTGCCAGCGGACAGCTTTTAGGCATGAACACTGAAGCTTTCTTT.